The 8 T cell receptor beta chains below were found in one sample sequenced in a study of beta chain features in type 1 diabetes. Since all of the isolated RNA was reverse transcribed, expressed TCRB transcripts were what got sequenced. Sequencing used immunoSEQ multiplex PCR; TCRdb keeps in-frame clones, though not all of them. The sample lists some 410,000 clones, over 10% seen once, with less than 0.06% in the top ten. The sample comprised naive CD4+ T cells from blood. These receptors came from a woman aged 18 to 35 in good health.

The rearrangement uses TRBV15 and TRBJ2-3; the match to TRBD1 covers 8 bases. CDR1 LNHNV and CDR2 YYDKDF come from the germline V gene (reference sequence). The CDR3 totals 17 residues. J was trimmed by 6 bases and V by 6 bases; bases with no gene match: 17. The CDR3 protein is CATRSTGTGLRGDTQYF. The CDR3 nucleotides are TGTGCCACCAGAAGCACCGGGACAGGCCTAAGAGGCGATACGCAGTATTTT.

The table lists this clone with a few counts. The chain couples TRBV5-4 to TRBJ2-7; perhaps TRBD1 as D (5 bases). V lost 4 bases to trimming and J lost 4 bases, with 15 bases between them. The germline gives CDR1 SGHNT, CDR2 YYREEE (reference sequence). CDR3 length: 14 amino acids. The CDR3 DNA is TGTGCCAGCAGCCTCCAGCAGGGTGGATACGAGCAGTACTTC. This sequence encodes CASSLQQGGYEQYF.

This clone was observed a handful of times. Other nucleotide sequences from this sample produce the same CDR3. This chain links TRBV7-2 with TRBJ2-7; possibly TRBD2 for D (6 bases). The germline V gene encodes CDR1 SGHTA and CDR2 FQGNSA. The germline V and J ends were trimmed by 0 bases and 4 bases, with 10 bases remaining between them. The CDR3 loop spans 14 amino acids. CDR3 loop: CASSLAGGSYEQYV. CDR3 nucleotide sequence: TGTGCCAGCAGCTTAGCGGGGGGTTCGTACGAGCAGTACGTC.

The table lists this clone with a few counts. V usage is TRBV7-2 and J usage is TRBJ2-1, with TRBD2 matching 7 bases. The CDR3 contains 17 residues. Germline V gene lookup returns CDR1 SGHTA and CDR2 FQGNSA. Unmatched junction bases numbered 9, after V lost 0 bases and J lost 4 bases. The CDR3 DNA sequence: TGTGCCAGCAGCTTAGCAGCTGGACTAGGGACTTACAATGAGCAGTTCTTC. It translates to CASSLAAGLGTYNEQFF.

This clone was seen only a few times. The J gene is TRBJ1-2, the V gene TRBV2; unclear D gene. V dropped 4 bases and J dropped 6 bases, with 18 bases sitting between them. CDR3 length: 15 amino acids. The germline V gene has CDR1 SNHLY and CDR2 FYNNEI. CDR3 amino acids: CASSGHGPVGDGYTF. The CDR3 DNA is TGTGCCAGCAGTGGCCATGGTCCGGTGGGTGATGGCTACACCTTC. The full variable domain, with the rest looked up from reference TRBV2 and TRBJ1-2, is EPEVTQTPSHQVTQMGQEVILRCVPISNHLYFYWYRQILGQKVEFLVSFYNNEISEKSEIFDDQFSVERPDGSNFTLKIRSTKLEDSAMYFCASSGHGPVGDGYTFGSGTRLTVV.

In its sample, this clone was seen a few times. The DNA of the CDR3 is TGTGCCAGCAGCGTTGTGGCGGGGACCACAGATACGCAGTATTTT. Its translation: CASSVVAGTTDTQYF. The rearrangement links TRBV9 to TRBJ2-3; perhaps TRBD2 as D (6 bases). V dropped 2 bases and J dropped 2 bases, with 12 bases sitting between them. The CDR3 has 15 amino acids. From germline, CDR1 is SGDLS and CDR2 YYNGEE.

This clone has just a few counts. This chain links TRBV10-3 with TRBJ2-5; D gene ambiguous. The germline V gene has CDR1 ENHRY and CDR2 SYGVKD. The CDR3 is 13 amino acids. The V end lost 8 bases, the J end lost 2 bases, and 12 bases lay between the germline ends. The CDR3 sequence is CAISRTPQETQYF. The CDR3 DNA reads TGTGCCATCTCTCGCACCCCTCAAGAGACCCAGTACTTC.

This clone showed up just a few times. The chain employs TRBV7-9 and TRBJ2-1; D not certain. Deletions cut 0 bases from V and 4 bases from J, with 10 bases between. Germline V gene sequence: CDR1 SEHNR, CDR2 FQNEAQ (reference sequence). The CDR3 sequence is 15 residues long. The CDR3 spells CASSLAQRSYNEQFF. CDR3 nucleotides: TGTGCCAGCAGCTTAGCACAGAGATCATACAATGAGCAGTTCTTC.